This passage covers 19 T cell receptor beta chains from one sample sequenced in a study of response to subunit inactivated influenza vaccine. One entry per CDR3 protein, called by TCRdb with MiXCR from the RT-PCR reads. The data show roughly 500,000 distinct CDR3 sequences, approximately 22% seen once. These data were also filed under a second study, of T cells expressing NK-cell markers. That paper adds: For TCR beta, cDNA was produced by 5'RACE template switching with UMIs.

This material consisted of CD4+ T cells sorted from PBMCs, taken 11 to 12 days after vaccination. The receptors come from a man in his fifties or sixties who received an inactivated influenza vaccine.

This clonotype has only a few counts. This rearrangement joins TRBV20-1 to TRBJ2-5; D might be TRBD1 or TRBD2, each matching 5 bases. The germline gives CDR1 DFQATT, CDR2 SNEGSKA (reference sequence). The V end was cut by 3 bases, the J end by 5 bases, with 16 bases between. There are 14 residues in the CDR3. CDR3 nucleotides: TGCAGTGCTAGGCGGCCAGGGAGTCCCGAGACCCAGTACTTC. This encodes CSARRPGSPETQYF.

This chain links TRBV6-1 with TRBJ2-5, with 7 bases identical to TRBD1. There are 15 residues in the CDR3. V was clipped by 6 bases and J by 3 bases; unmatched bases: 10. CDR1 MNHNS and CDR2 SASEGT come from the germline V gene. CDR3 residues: CASSAPDRDEETQYF. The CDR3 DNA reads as TGTGCCAGCAGCGCACCCGACAGGGACGAAGAGACCCAGTACTTC.

This chain's CDR3 is CASSLLPTSYEQYF. The CDR3 coding sequence is TGTGCCAGCAGCTTACTCCCGACCTCCTACGAGCAGTACTTC. This chain uses TRBV7-6 with TRBJ2-7; the D is unclear. The CDR3 contains 14 residues. Trimming cost V 2 bases and J 0 bases, with 8 bases left between them. CDR1 SGHVS and CDR2 FNYEAQ come from the germline V gene.

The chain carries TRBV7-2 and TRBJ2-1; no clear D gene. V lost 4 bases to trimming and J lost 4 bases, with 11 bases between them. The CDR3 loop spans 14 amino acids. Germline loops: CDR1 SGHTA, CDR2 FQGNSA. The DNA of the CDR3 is TGTGCCAGCAGCTCCCCAGGTCTTTACAATGAGCAGTTCTTC. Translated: CASSSPGLYNEQFF.

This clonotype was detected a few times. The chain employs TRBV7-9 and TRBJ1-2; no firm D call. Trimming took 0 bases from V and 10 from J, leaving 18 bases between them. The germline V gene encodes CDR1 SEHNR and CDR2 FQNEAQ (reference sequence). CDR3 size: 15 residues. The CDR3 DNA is TGTGCCAGCAGCTTAGCCCCCGGACCGCCCACCACCTACACCTTC. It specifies CASSLAPGPPTTYTF. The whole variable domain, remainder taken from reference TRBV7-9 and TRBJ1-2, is DTGVSQNPRHKITKRGQNVTFRCDPISEHNRLYWYRQTLGQGPEFLTYFQNEAQLEKSRLLSDRFSAERPKGSFSTLEIQRTEQGDSAMYLCASSLAPGPPTTYTFGSGTRLTVV.

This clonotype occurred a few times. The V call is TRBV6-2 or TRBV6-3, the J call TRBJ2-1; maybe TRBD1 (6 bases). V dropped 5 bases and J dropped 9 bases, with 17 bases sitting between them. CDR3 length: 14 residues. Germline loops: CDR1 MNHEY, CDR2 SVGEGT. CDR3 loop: CASSTNRDKGEQFF. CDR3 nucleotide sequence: TGTGCCAGCAGTACTAACCGGGACAAGGGTGAGCAGTTCTTC.

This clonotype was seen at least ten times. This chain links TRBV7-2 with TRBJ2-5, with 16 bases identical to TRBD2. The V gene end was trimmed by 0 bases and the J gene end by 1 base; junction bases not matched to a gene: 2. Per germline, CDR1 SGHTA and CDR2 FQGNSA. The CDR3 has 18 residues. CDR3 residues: CASSLAGTSGGAQETQYF. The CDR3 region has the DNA TGTGCCAGCAGCTTAGCCGGGACTAGCGGGGGGGCCCAAGAGACCCAGTACTTC.

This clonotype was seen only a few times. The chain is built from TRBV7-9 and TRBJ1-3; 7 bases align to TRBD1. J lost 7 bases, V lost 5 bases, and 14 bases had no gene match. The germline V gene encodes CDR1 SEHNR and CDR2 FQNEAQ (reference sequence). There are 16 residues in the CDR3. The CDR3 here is CASSETSTGFKNTIYF. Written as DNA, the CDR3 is TGTGCCAGCAGCGAAACATCGACAGGGTTTAAGAACACCATATATTTT.

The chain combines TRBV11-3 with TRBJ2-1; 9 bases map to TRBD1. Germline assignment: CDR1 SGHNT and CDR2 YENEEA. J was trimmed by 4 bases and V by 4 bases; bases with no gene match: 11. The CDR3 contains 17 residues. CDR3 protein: CASSSGTGRSAYNEQFF. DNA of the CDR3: TGTGCCAGCAGCTCCGGGACAGGGAGGTCGGCGTACAATGAGCAGTTCTTC.

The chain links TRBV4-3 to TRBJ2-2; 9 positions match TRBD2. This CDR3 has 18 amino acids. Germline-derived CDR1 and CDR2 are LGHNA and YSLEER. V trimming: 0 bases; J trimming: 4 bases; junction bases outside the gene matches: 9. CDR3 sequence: CASSQDGVAGAITGELFF. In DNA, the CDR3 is TGCGCCAGCAGCCAAGATGGGGTAGCGGGAGCGATCACCGGGGAGCTGTTTTTT.

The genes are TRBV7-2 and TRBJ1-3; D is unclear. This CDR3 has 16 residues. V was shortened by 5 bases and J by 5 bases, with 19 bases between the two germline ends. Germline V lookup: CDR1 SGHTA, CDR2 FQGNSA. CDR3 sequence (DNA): TGTGCCAGCAGCCCTAGTTGGTCCAGGCCCAGAAACACCATATATTTT. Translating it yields CASSPSWSRPRNTIYF.

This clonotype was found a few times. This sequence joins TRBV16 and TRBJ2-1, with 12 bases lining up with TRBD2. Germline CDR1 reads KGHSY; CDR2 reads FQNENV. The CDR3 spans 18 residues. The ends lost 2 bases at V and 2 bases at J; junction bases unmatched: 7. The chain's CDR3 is CASSQIGTSGGTYNEQFF. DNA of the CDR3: TGTGCCAGCAGCCAAATAGGTACTAGCGGGGGGACCTACAATGAGCAGTTCTTC.

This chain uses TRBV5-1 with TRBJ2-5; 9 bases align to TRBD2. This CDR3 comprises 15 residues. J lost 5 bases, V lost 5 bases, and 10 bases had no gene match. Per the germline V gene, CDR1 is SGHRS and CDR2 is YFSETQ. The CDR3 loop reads CASSKRGADGETQYF. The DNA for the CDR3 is TGCGCCAGCAGTAAGCGGGGGGCCGACGGGGAGACCCAGTACTTC.

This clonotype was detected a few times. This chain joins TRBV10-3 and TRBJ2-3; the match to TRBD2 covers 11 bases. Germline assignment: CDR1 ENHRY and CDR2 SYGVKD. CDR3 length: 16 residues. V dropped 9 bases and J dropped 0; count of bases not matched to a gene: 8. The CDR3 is CAISASGGTSTDTQYF. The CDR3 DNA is TGTGCCATTTCCGCTAGCGGGGGGACTAGCACAGATACGCAGTATTTT.

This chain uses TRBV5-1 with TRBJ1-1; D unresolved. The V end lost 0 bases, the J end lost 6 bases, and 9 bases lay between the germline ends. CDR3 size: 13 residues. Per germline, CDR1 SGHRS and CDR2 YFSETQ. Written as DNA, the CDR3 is TGCGCCAGCAGCTTGGGACGGGGTTCTGAAGCTTTCTTT. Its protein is CASSLGRGSEAFF.

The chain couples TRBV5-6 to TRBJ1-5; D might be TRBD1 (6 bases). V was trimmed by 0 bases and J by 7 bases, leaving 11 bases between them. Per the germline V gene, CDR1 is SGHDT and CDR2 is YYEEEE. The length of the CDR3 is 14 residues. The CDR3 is CASSLGPGEQPQHF. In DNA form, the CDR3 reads TGTGCCAGCAGCTTGGGCCCAGGGGAGCAGCCCCAGCATTTT.

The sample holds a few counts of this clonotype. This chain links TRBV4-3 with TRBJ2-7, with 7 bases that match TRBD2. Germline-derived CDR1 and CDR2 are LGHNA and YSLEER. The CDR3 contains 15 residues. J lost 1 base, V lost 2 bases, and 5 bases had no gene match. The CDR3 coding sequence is TGCGCCAGCAGCCAACAGCGGGGCCCTTCCTACGAGCAGTACTTC. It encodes CASSQQRGPSYEQYF.

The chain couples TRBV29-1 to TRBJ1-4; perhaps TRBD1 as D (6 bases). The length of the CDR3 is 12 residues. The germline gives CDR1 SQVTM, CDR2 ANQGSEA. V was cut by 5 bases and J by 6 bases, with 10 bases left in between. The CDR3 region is CSVQQGYEKLFF. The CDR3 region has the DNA TGCAGCGTTCAACAGGGCTATGAAAAACTGTTTTTT.

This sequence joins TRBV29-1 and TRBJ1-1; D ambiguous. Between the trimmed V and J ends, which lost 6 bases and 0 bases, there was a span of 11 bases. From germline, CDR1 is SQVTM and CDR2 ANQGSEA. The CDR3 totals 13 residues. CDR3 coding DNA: TGCAGCGTCACTCCGAGGCTGAACACTGAAGCTTTCTTT. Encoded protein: CSVTPRLNTEAFF.